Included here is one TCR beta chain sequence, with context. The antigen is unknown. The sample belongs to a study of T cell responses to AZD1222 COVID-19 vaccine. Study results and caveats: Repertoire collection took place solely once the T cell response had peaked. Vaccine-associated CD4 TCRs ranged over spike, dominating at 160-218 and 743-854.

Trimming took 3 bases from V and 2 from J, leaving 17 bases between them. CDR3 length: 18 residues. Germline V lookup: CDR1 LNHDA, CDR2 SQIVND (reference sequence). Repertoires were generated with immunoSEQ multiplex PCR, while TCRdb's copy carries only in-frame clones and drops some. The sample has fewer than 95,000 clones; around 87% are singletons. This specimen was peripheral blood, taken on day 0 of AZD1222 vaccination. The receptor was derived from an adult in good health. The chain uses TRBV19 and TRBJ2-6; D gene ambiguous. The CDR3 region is CASSIPQILRPGANVLTF. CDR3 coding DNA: TGTGCCAGTAGTATCCCCCAGATATTACGTCCTGGGGCCAACGTCCTGACTTTC.